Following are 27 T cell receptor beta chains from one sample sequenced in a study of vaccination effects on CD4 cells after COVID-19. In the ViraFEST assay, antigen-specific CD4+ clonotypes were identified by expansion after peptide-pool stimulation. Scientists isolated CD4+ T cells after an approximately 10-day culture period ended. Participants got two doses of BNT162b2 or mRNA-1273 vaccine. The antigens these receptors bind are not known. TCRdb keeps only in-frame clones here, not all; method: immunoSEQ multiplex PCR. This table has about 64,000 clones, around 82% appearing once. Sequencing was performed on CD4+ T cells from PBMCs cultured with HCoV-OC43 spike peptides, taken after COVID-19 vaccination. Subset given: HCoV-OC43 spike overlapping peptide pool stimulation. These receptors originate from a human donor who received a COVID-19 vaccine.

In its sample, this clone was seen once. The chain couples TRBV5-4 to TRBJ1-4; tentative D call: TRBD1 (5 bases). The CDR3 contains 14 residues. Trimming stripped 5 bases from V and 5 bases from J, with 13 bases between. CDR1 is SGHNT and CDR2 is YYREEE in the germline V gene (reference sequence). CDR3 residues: CASRVGGGNEKLFF. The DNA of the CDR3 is TGTGCCAGCAGAGTCGGGGGAGGGAATGAAAAACTGTTTTTT.

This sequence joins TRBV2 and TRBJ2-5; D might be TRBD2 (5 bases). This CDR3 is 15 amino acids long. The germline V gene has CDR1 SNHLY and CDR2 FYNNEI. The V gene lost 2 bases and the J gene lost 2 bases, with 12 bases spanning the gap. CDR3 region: CASSERGSRQETQYF. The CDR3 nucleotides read TGTGCCAGCAGTGAAAGAGGGTCTAGACAAGAGACCCAGTACTTC. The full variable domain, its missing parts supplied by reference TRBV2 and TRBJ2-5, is EPEVTQTPSHQVTQMGQEVILRCVPISNHLYFYWYRQILGQKVEFLVSFYNNEISEKSEIFDDQFSVERPDGSNFTLKIRSTKLEDSAMYFCASSERGSRQETQYFGPGTRLLVL.

In DNA form, the CDR3 reads TGTGCCAGCAGCCATCCCCCCCGCTACAATGAGCAGTTCTTC. Protein product: CASSHPPRYNEQFF. The chain joins TRBV3-1 (or the pseudogene TRBV3-2) to TRBJ2-1; D unclear. The CDR3 is 14 residues long. The germline V gene encodes CDR1 LGHDT and CDR2 YNNKEL (reference sequence). The germline V and J ends were trimmed by 3 bases and 3 bases, with 9 bases remaining between them.

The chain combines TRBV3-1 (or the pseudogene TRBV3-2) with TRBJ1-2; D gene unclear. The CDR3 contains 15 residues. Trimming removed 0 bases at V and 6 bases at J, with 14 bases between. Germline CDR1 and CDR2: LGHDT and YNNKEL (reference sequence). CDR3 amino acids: CASSQENQGRNGYTF. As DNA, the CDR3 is TGTGCCAGCAGCCAAGAGAACCAAGGCAGGAATGGCTACACCTTC.

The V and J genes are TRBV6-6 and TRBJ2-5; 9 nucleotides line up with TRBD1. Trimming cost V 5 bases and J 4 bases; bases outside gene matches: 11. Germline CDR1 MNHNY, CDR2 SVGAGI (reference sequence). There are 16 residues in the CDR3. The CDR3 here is CASSTTQGAWGETQYF. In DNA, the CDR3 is TGTGCCAGCAGTACAACACAGGGGGCTTGGGGAGAGACCCAGTACTTC.

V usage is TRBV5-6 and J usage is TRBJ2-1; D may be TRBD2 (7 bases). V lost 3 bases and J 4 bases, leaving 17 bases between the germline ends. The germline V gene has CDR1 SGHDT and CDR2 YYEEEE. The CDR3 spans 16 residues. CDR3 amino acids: CASSSRGGGRYNEQFF. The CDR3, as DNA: TGTGCCAGCAGCTCCCGTGGCGGGGGCCGTTACAATGAGCAGTTCTTC.

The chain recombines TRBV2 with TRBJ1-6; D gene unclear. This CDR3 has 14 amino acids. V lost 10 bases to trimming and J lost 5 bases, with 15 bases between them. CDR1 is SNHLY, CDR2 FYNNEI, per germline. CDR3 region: CATSGGPHNSPLHF. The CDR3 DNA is TGTGCCACCTCCGGAGGACCCCATAATTCACCCCTCCACTTT. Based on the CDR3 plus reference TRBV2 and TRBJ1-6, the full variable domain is EPEVTQTPSHQVTQMGQEVILRCVPISNHLYFYWYRQILGQKVEFLVSFYNNEISEKSEIFDDQFSVERPDGSNFTLKIRSTKLEDSAMYFCATSGGPHNSPLHFGNGTRLTVT.

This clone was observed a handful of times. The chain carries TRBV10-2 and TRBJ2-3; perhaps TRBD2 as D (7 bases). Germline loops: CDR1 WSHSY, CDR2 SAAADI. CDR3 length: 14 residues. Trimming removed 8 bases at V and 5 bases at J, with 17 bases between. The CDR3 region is CASRGAWEGDTQYF. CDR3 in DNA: TGCGCCAGCCGGGGGGCCTGGGAGGGAGATACGCAGTATTTT.

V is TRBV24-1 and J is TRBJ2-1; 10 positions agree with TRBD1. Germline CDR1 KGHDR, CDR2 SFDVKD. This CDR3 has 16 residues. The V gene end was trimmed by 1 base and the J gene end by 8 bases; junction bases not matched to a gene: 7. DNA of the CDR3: TGTGCCACCAGTGATTTTGGGGGACAGGGGACCGATGAGCAGTTCTTC. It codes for CATSDFGGQGTDEQFF.

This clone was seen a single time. CDR3 loop: CASSPGPLLNTEAFF. The CDR3 coding sequence is TGTGCCAGTAGTCCCGGGCCCTTATTGAACACTGAAGCTTTCTTT. This chain connects TRBV19 to TRBJ1-1; D is unresolved. Trimming stripped 5 bases from V and 0 bases from J, with 13 bases between. CDR3 size: 15 residues. Germline CDR1 reads LNHDA; CDR2 reads SQIVND (reference sequence). The whole variable domain, filled in from reference TRBV19 and TRBJ1-1, reads DGGITQSPKYLFRKEGQNVTLSCEQNLNHDAMYWYRQDPGQGLRLIYYSQIVNDFQKGDIAEGYSVSREKKESFPLTVTSAQKNPTAFYLCASSPGPLLNTEAFFGQGTRLTVV.

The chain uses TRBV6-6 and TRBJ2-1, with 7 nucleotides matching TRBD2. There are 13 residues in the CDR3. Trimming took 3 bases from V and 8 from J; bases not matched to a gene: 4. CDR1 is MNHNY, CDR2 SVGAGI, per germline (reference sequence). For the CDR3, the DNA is TGTGCCAGCAGTTATCAGCGGGGCTATGAGCAGTTCTTC. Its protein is CASSYQRGYEQFF.

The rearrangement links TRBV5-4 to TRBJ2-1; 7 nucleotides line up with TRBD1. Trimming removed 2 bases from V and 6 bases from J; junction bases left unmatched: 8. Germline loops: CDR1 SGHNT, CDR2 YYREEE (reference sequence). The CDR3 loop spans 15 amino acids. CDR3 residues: CASSLGGRGFNEQFF. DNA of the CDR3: TGTGCCAGCAGCTTAGGGGGCCGAGGATTCAATGAGCAGTTCTTC. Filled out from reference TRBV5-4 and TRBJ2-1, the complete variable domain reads ETGVTQSPTHLIKTRGQQVTLRCSSQSGHNTVSWYQQALGQGPQFIFQYYREEENGRGNFPPRFSGLQFPNYSSELNVNALELDDSALYLCASSLGGRGFNEQFFGPGTRLTVL.

The CDR3 protein is CSVERLAGVNEQFF. In DNA, the CDR3 is TGCAGCGTTGAAAGACTAGCGGGGGTAAATGAGCAGTTCTTC. This chain uses TRBV29-1 with TRBJ2-1; 12 nucleotides match TRBD2. The CDR3 is 14 residues long. The V gene's germline CDR1 is SQVTM and CDR2 ANQGSEA. The J segment lost 7 bases and the V segment lost 2 bases, leaving 3 bases of the junction unmatched.

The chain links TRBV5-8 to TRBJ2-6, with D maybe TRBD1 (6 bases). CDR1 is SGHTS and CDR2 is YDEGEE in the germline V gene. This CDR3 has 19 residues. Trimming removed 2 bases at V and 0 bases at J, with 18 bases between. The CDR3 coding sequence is TGTGCCAGCAGCTTCTCCCAGGGGCGTAAATCCTCTGGGGCCAACGTCCTGACTTTC. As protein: CASSFSQGRKSSGANVLTF. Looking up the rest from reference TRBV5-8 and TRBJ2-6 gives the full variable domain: EAGVTQSPTHLIKTRGQQATLRCSPISGHTSVYWYQQALGLGLQFLLWYDEGEERNRGNFPPRFSGRQFPNYSSELNVNALELEDSALYLCASSFSQGRKSSGANVLTFGAGSRLTVL.

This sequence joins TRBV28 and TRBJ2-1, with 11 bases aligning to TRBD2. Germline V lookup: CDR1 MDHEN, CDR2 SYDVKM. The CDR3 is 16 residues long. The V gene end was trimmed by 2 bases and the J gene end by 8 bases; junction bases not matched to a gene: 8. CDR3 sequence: CASSLMGSGGAYEQFF. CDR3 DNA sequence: TGTGCCAGCAGTTTAATGGGTAGCGGGGGGGCCTATGAGCAGTTCTTC. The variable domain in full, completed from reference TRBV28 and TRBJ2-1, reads DVKVTQSSRYLVKRTGEKVFLECVQDMDHENMFWYRQDPGLGLRLIYFSYDVKMKEKGDIPEGYSVSREKKERFSLILESASTNQTSMYLCASSLMGSGGAYEQFFGPGTRLTVL.

The CDR3 here is CASSTGGETQYF. CDR3 coding DNA: TGTGCCAGCAGCACAGGGGGGGAGACCCAGTACTTC. The chain uses TRBV6-2 or TRBV6-3 and TRBJ2-5, with TRBD1 matching 8 bases. V dropped 6 bases and J dropped 5; count of bases not matched to a gene: 2. The germline CDR1 and CDR2 sequences are MNHEY and SVGEGT. The CDR3 has 12 residues.

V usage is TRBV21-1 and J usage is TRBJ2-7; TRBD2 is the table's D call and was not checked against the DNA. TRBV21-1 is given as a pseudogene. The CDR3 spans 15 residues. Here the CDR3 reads CASSGGGVSPSDQYV. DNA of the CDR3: TGTGCCAGCAGCGGTGGAGGTGTCAGCCCCAGCGACCAGTACGTC.

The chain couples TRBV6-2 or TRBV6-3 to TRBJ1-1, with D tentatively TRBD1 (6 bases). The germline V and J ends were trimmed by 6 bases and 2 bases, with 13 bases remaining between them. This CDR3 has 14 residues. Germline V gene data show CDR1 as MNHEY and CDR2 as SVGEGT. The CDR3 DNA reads TGTGCCAGCAGATACAGGGTCGGAAACACTGAAGCTTTCTTT. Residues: CASRYRVGNTEAFF.

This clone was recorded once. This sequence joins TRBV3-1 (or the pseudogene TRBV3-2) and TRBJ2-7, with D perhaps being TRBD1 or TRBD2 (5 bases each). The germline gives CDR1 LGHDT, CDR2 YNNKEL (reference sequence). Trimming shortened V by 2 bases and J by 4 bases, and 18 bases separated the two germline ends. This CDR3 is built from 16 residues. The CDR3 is CASSQIFRGPGYEQYV. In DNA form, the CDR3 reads TGTGCCAGCAGCCAAATTTTCCGGGGCCCCGGATACGAGCAGTACGTC.

CDR3 coding DNA: TGTGCCAGCAGTTACTCGGGGGGTTGGAATCAGCCCCAGCATTTT. Translation gives CASSYSGGWNQPQHF. This rearrangement joins TRBV6-2 or TRBV6-3 to TRBJ1-5; D is possibly TRBD1 (5 bases). Germline V gene data show CDR1 as MNHEY and CDR2 as SVGEGT. V lost 0 bases to trimming and J lost 4 bases, with 10 bases between them. The CDR3 is made up of 15 amino acids.

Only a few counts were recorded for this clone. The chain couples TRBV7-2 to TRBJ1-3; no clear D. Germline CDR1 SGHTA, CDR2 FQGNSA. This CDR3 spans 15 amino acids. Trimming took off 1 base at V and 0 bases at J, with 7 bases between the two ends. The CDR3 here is CASSLGRSSGNTIYF. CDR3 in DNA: TGTGCCAGCAGCTTAGGACGGAGCTCTGGAAACACCATATATTTT.

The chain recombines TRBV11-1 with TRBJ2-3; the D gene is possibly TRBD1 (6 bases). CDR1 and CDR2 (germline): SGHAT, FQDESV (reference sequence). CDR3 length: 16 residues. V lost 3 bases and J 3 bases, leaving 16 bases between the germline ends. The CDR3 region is CASSLSWQGSTDTQYF. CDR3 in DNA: TGTGCCAGCAGCTTGTCTTGGCAGGGGTCGACAGATACGCAGTATTTT.

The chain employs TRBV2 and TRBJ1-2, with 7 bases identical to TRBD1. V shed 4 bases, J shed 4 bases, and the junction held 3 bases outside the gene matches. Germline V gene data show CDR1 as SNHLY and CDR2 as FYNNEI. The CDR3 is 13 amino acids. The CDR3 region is CASSAGQSYGYTF. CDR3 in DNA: TGTGCCAGCAGTGCGGGACAGAGCTATGGCTACACCTTC.

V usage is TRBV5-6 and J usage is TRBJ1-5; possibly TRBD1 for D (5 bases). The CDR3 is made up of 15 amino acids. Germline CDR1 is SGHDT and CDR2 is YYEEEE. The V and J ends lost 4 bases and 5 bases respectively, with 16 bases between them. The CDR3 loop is CASSKSGFPYQPQHF. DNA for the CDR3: TGTGCCAGCAGCAAATCAGGGTTCCCTTATCAGCCCCAGCATTTT.

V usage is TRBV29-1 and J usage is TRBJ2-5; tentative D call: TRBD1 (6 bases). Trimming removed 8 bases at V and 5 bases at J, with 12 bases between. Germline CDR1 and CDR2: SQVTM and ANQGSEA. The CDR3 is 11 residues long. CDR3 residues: CSTRTEETQYF. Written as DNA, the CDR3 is TGCAGCACCCGGACAGAGGAGACCCAGTACTTC.

DNA for the CDR3: TGTGCCAGCAGCTTGAGGGACAGGGGAACCTACGAGCAGTACGTC. Translated: CASSLRDRGTYEQYV. The chain recombines TRBV5-6 with TRBJ2-7; 10 positions match TRBD1. V lost 1 base and J lost 2; bases outside the gene matches: 3. This CDR3 has 15 residues. Germline values: CDR1 SGHDT, CDR2 YYEEEE.

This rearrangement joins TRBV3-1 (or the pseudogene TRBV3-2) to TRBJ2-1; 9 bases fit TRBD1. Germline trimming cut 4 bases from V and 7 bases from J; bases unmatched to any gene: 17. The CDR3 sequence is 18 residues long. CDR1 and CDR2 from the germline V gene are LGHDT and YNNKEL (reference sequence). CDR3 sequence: CASSRITSGTGWSNEQFF. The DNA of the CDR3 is TGTGCCAGCAGCCGCATTACTTCCGGGACAGGGTGGAGTAATGAGCAGTTCTTC.